Included here is one TCR beta chain sequence, with context. Profiled with immunoSEQ multiplex PCR; TCRdb holds only in-frame clones, not every one. This table holds more than 90,000 clones, around 84% found once. The data stem from a study of T cell responses to AZD1222 COVID-19 vaccine. Germline-derived CDR1 and CDR2 are MDHEN and SYDVKM. Trimming took 1 base from V and 6 from J, leaving 13 bases between them. CDR3 length: 15 residues. This clonotype originated in an adult in good health. The chain carries TRBV28 and TRBJ1-5, with TRBD1 as a possible D gene (6 bases). The material was peripheral blood, obtained on day 0 of AZD1222 vaccination. The CDR3 region has the DNA TGTGCCAGCAGTTTATTTGGGGGGCAGGGTCAGCCCCAGCATTTT. Translation gives CASSLFGGQGQPQHF.